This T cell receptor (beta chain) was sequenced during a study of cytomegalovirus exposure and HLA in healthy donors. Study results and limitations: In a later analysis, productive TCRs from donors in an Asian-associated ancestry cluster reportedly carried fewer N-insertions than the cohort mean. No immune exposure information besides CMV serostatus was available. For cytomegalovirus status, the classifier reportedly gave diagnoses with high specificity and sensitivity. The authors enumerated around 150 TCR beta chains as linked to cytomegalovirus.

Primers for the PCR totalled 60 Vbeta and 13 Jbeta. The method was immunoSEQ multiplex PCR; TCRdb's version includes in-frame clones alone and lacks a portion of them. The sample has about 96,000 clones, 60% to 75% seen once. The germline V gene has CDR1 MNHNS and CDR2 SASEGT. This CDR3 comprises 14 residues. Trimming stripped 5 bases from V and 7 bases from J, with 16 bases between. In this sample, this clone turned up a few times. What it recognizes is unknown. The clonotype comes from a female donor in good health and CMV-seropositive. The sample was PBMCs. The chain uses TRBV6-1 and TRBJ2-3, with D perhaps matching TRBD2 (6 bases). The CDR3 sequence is CASSPRDLANTQYF. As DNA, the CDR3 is TGTGCCAGCAGTCCCCGGGACTTAGCGAATACGCAGTATTTT.